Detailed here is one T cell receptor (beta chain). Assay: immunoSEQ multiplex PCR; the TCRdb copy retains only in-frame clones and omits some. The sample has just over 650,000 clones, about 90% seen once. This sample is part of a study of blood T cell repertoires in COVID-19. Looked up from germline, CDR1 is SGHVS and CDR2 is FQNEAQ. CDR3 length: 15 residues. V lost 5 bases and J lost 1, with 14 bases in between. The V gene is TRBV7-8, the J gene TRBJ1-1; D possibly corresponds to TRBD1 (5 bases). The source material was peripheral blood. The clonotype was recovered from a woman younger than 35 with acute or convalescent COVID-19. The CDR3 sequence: CASSRGEGWNTEAFF. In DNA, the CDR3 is TGTGCCAGCAGCCGAGGGGAGGGATGGAACACTGAAGCTTTCTTT.